The sequence of this T cell receptor beta chain was determined in a study of radiation and T cells in renal cell carcinoma. The V and J ends lost 3 bases and 4 bases, in that order; junction bases with no gene match: 15. Germline V CDR1 and CDR2: MNHNS, SASEGT. This CDR3 contains 18 residues. Only in-frame clones appear in the TCRdb table, and some are missing; sequencing was by immunoSEQ multiplex PCR. The table lists about 78,000 clones, about 88% of them singletons, with more than 5.5% in the top ten. This clone is a singleton in its sample. The antigen is unknown. Time point of the sample: blood 4 weeks post-SBRT, at nephrectomy. Described treatment: 15 Gy SBRT to primary tumor, nephrectomy 4 weeks later. Nephrectomy followed 15 Gy stereotactic body radiation by 4 weeks. Findings and limits, study-wide: Pretreatment tumor biopsies were lacking, so baseline clonotypes are unknown.

The rearrangement links TRBV6-1 to TRBJ2-7; 10 bases fit TRBD1. Sequenced material: blood, taken from a patient whose treatment included radiotherapy and nephrectomy. The clonotype comes from a woman aged 70-85 years with renal cell carcinoma. CDR3: CASSDRDRGRVIAYEQYF. For the CDR3, the DNA is TGTGCCAGCAGTGACCGGGACAGGGGAAGGGTTATAGCATACGAGCAGTACTTC.